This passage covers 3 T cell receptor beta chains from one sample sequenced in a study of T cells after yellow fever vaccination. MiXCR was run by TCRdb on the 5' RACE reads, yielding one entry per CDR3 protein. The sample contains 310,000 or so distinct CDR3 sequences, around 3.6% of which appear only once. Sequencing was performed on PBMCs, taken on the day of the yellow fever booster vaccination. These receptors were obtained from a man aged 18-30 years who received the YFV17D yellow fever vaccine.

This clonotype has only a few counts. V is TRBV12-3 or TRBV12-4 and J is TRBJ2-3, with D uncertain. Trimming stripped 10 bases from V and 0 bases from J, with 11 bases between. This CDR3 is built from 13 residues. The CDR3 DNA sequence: TGTGCCACGGAATACCGGAGCACAGATACGCAGTATTTT. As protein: CATEYRSTDTQYF.

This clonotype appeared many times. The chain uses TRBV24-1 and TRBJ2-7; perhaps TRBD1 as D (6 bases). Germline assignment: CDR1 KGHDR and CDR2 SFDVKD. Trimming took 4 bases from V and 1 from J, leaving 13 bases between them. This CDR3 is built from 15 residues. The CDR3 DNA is TGTGCCACCAGTGACCCTCGACAGGTATCCTACGAGCAGTACTTC. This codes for CATSDPRQVSYEQYF.

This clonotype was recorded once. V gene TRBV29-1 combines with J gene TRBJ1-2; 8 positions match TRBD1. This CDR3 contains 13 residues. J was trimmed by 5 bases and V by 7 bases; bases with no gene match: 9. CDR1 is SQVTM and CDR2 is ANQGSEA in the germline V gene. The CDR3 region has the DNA TGCAGCGCCCACGGACAGGGTAGATATGGCTACACCTTC. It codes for CSAHGQGRYGYTF. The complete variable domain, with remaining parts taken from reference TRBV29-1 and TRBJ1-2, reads SAVISQKPSRDICQRGTSLTIQCQVDSQVTMMFWYRQQPGQSLTLIATANQGSEATYESGFVIDKFPISRPNLTFSTLTVSNMSPEDSSIYLCSAHGQGRYGYTFGSGTRLTVV.